The rows below give T cell receptor beta chains drawn from one sample of a study of blood T cells in healthy people across ages. TCRdb reprocessed the 5' RACE reads via MiXCR and lists one record per CDR3 protein. The sample lists roughly 1,800,000 distinct CDR3 sequences, about 50% occurring once. The sample taken for sequencing was blood. The receptors were gathered from a woman aged 40 to 49 in good health. Both conserved end residues are part of each CDR3. Each record gives: CDR3 protein, V gene, J gene.

cdr3_aa: CASSADRASTDTQYF; v_call: TRBV7-6; j_call: TRBJ2-3
cdr3_aa: CASSYGGSGAAKNIQYF; v_call: TRBV6-5; j_call: TRBJ2-4
cdr3_aa: CASSPGEGCYEQYF; v_call: TRBV4-2; j_call: TRBJ2-7
cdr3_aa: CATSRGPQGFGKAFF; v_call: TRBV15; j_call: TRBJ1-1
cdr3_aa: CAISEFDSLAYEQYF; v_call: TRBV10-3; j_call: TRBJ2-7
cdr3_aa: CATSGWPDTQYF; v_call: TRBV24-1; j_call: TRBJ2-3
cdr3_aa: CSARAGGVPSTDTQYF; v_call: TRBV29-1; j_call: TRBJ2-3
cdr3_aa: CSALRHPTNEKLFF; v_call: TRBV20-1; j_call: TRBJ1-4
cdr3_aa: CASSWGSEGTYVQYF; v_call: TRBV5-5; j_call: TRBJ2-7
cdr3_aa: CASSRGLGISYTF; v_call: TRBV6-5; j_call: TRBJ1-2
cdr3_aa: CASSHADRPGYGYTF; v_call: TRBV3-1; j_call: TRBJ1-2
cdr3_aa: CASSSPRGGNTDTQYF; v_call: TRBV28; j_call: TRBJ2-3
cdr3_aa: CAISVTSNTEAFF; v_call: TRBV10-3; j_call: TRBJ1-1
cdr3_aa: CASKGGTGLYEQYF; v_call: TRBV19; j_call: TRBJ2-7
cdr3_aa: CASRQDRTHYGYTF; v_call: TRBV6-5; j_call: TRBJ1-2
cdr3_aa: CASTYRGMGVDPYGYTF; v_call: TRBV6-1; j_call: TRBJ1-2
cdr3_aa: CSVARTGLNEKLFF; v_call: TRBV29-1; j_call: TRBJ1-4
cdr3_aa: CASSRADNTEAFF; v_call: TRBV4-3; j_call: TRBJ1-1
cdr3_aa: CASSLGGQGNTGELFF; v_call: TRBV7-6; j_call: TRBJ2-2
cdr3_aa: CASSFAGYAYNEQFF; v_call: TRBV12-3/TRBV12-4; j_call: TRBJ2-1
cdr3_aa: CASSAGTGYQPQHF; v_call: TRBV27; j_call: TRBJ1-5
cdr3_aa: CASSLLMTGTDTQYF; v_call: TRBV27; j_call: TRBJ2-3
cdr3_aa: CASSFRRNGADTQYF; v_call: TRBV7-2; j_call: TRBJ2-3
cdr3_aa: CASTSGTGFQVLQETQYF; v_call: TRBV2; j_call: TRBJ2-5
cdr3_aa: CASSRDRGLNIQYF; v_call: TRBV12-3/TRBV12-4; j_call: TRBJ2-4
cdr3_aa: CASSQVGQFQETQYF; v_call: TRBV4-2; j_call: -
cdr3_aa: CASSGGQTNYGYTF; v_call: TRBV5-1; j_call: TRBJ1-2
cdr3_aa: CASSLTEVRYNEQFF; v_call: TRBV7-2; j_call: TRBJ2-1
cdr3_aa: CASSEVPTGELFF; v_call: TRBV10-1; j_call: TRBJ1-4